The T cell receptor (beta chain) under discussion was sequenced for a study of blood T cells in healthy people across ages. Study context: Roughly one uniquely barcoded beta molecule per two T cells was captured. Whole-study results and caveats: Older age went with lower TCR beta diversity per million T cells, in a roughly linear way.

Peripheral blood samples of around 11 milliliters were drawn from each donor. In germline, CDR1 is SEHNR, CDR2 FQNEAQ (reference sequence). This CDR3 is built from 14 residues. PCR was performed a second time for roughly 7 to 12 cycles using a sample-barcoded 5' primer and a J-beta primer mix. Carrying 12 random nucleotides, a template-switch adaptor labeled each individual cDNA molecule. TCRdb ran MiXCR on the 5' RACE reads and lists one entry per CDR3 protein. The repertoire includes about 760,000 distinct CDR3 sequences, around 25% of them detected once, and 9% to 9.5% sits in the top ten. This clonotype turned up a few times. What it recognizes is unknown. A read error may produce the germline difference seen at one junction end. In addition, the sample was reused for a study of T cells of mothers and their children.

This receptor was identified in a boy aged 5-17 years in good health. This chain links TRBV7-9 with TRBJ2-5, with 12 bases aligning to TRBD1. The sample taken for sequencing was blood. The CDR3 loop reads CASSLEAGTGGRDF. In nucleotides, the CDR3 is TGTGCCAGCAGCTTAGAGGCCGGGACAGGGGGCAGGGACTTC.